The TCR beta chain described here comes from a study of monozygotic twins with inflammatory bowel disease. Germline CDR1 reads SGHAT; CDR2 reads FQNNGV. The CDR3 is made up of 15 amino acids. UMIs containing a 6-nucleotide sample barcode were added via template switching. TCRdb reprocessed the 5' RACE reads, keeping one entry per CDR3 protein, no DNA. Its listing shows approximately 400,000 distinct CDR3 sequences. Sequenced sample: blood. The source is a human donor with ulcerative colitis or Crohn's disease, or a healthy co-twin of an affected twin (not recorded which). V usage is TRBV11-2 and J usage is TRBJ1-3. This CDR3 is CASSLHGNSGNTIYF.